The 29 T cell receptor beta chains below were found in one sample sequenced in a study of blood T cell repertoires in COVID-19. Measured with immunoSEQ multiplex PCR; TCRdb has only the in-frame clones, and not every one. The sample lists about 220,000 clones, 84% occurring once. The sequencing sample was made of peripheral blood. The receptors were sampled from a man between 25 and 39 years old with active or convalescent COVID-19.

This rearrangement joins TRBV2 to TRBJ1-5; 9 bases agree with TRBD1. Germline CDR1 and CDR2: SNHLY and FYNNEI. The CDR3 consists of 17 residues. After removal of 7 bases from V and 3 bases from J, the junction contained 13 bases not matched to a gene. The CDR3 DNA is TGTGCCAGCACCGCCTCCTCCGGGACAGGGCACAATCAGCCCCAGCATTTT. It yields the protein CASTASSGTGHNQPQHF.

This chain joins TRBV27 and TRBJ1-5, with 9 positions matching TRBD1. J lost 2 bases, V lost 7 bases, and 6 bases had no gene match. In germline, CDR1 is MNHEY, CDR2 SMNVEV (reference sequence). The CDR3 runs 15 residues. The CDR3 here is CASKQGASGNQPQHF. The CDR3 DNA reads TGTGCCAGCAAACAGGGGGCTTCGGGCAATCAGCCCCAGCATTTT.

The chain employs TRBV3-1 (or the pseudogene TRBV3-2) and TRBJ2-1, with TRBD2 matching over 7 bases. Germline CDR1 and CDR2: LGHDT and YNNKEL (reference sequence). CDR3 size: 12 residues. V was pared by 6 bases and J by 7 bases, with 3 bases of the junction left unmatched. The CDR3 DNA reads TGTGCCAGCAGGGGGAGGGGAAATGAGCAGTTCTTC. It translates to CASRGRGNEQFF.

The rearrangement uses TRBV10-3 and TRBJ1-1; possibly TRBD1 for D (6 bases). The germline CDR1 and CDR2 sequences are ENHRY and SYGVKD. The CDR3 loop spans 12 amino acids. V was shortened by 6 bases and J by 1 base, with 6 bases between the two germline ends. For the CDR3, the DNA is TGTGCCATCAGACAGGGGAACACTGAAGCTTTCTTT. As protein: CAIRQGNTEAFF.

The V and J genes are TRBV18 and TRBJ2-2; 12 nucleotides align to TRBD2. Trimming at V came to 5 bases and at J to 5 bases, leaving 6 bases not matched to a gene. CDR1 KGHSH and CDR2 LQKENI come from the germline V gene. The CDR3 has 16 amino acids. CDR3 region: CASSSPTSGRTGELFF. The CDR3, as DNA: TGTGCCAGCTCATCCCCGACTAGCGGGAGAACCGGGGAGCTGTTTTTT. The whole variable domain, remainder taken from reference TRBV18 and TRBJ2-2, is NAGVMQNPRHLVRRRGQEARLRCSPMKGHSHVYWYRQLPEEGLKFMVYLQKENIIDESGMPKERFSAEFPKEGPSILRIQQVVRGDSAAYFCASSSPTSGRTGELFFGEGSRLTVL.

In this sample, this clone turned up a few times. CDR3 bases: TGTGCCAGCAGCGTGGCAGGCAGGCCGAACACTGAAGCTTTCTTT. Translated, it gives CASSVAGRPNTEAFF. V gene TRBV9 combines with J gene TRBJ1-1, with D unresolved. The germline V gene encodes CDR1 SGDLS and CDR2 YYNGEE. This CDR3 has 15 residues. Deletions cut 2 bases from V and 1 base from J, with 12 bases between.

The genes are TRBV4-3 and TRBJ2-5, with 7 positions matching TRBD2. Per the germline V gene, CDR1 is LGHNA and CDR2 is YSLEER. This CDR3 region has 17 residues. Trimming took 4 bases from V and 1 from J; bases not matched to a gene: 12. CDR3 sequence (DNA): TGCGCCAGCAGCCCCACGGGGGGATCTCTCGGCCAAGAGACCCAGTACTTC. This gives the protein CASSPTGGSLGQETQYF.

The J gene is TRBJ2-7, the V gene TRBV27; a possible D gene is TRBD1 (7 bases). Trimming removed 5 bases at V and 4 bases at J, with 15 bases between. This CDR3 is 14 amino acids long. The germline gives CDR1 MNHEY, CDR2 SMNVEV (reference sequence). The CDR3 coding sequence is TGTGCCAGCAGTCGACAGGGTGGGAGGTACGAGCAGTACTTC. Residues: CASSRQGGRYEQYF.

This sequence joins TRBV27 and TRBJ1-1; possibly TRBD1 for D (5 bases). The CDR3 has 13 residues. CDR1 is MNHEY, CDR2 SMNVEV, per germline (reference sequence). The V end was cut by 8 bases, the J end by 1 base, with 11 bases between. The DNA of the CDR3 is TGTGCCAGCTGGTTAGACAGGAACACTGAAGCTTTCTTT. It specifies CASWLDRNTEAFF.

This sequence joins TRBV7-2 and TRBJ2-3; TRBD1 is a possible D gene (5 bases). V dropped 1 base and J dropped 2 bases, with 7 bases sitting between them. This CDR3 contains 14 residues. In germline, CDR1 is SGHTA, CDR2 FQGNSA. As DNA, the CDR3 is TGTGCCAGCAGCTTAGAGGGGTACACAGATACGCAGTATTTT. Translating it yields CASSLEGYTDTQYF.

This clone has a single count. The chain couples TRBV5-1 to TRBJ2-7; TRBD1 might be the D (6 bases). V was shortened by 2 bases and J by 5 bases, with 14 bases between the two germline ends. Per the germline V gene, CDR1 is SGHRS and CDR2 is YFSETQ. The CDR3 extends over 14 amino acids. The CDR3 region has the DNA TGCGCCAGCAGCTTATTGGTCAGGGGTGACGAGCAGTACTTC. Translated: CASSLLVRGDEQYF. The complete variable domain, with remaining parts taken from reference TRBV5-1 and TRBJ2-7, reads KAGVTQTPRYLIKTRGQQVTLSCSPISGHRSVSWYQQTPGQGLQFLFEYFSETQRNKGNFPGRFSGRQFSNSRSEMNVSTLELGDSALYLCASSLLVRGDEQYFGPGTRLTVT.

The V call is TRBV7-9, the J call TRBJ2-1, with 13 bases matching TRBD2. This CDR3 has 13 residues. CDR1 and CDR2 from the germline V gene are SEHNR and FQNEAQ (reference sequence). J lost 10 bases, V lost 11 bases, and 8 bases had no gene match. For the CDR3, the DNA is TGTGCCGGACGACTAGCGGGAGGATCGGAGCAGTTCTTC. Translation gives CAGRLAGGSEQFF.

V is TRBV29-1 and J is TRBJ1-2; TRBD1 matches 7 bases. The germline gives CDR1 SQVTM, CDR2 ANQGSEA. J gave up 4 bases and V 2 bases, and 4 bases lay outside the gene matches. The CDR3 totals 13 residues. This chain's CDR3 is CSVERGTAYGYTF. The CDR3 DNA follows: TGCAGCGTTGAACGAGGGACAGCCTATGGCTACACCTTC.

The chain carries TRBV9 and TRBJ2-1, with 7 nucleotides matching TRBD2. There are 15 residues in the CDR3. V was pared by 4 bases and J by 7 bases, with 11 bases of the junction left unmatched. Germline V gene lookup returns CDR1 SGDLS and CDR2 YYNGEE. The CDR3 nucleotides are TGTGCCAGCAGCTCATGGGGGGGAGGTTTGAATGAGCAGTTCTTC. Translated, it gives CASSSWGGGLNEQFF.

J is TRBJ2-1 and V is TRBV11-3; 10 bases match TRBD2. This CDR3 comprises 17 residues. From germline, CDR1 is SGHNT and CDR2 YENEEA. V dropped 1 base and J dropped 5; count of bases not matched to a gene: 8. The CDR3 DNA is TGTGCCAGCAGCTTAGGGCTGACTAGCGGGTTAAACAATGAGCAGTTCTTC. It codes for CASSLGLTSGLNNEQFF.

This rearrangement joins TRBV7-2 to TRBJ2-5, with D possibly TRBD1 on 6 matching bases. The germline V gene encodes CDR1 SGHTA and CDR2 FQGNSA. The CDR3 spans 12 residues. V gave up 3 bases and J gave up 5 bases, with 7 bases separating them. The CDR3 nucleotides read TGTGCCAGCAGCTTCAGGGGTGAGACCCAGTACTTC. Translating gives CASSFRGETQYF.

CDR3 residues: CASSLSGFAPYEQYF. For the CDR3, the DNA is TGTGCCAGCAGTTTAAGCGGGTTCGCCCCATACGAGCAGTACTTC. The chain links TRBV27 to TRBJ2-7; D is possibly TRBD2 (6 bases). The germline V gene has CDR1 MNHEY and CDR2 SMNVEV (reference sequence). Trimming took 2 bases from V and 4 from J, leaving 15 bases between them. CDR3 size: 15 residues.

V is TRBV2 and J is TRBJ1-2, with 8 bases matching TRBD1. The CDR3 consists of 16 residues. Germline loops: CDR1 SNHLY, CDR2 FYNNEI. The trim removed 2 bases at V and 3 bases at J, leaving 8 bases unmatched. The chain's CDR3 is CASSEPRTGIDYGYTF. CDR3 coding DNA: TGTGCCAGCAGTGAACCAAGGACAGGGATCGACTATGGCTACACCTTC.

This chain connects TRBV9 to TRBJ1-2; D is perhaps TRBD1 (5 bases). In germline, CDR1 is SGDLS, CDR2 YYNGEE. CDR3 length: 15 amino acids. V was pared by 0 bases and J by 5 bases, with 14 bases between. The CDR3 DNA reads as TGTGCCAGCAGCGTAGTGTCCCAAGGGGTTTATGGCTACACCTTC. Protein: CASSVVSQGVYGYTF. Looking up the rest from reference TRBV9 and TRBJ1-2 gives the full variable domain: DSGVTQTPKHLITATGQRVTLRCSPRSGDLSVYWYQQSLDQGLQFLIQYYNGEERAKGNILERFSAQQFPDLHSELNLSSLELGDSALYFCASSVVSQGVYGYTFGSGTRLTVV.

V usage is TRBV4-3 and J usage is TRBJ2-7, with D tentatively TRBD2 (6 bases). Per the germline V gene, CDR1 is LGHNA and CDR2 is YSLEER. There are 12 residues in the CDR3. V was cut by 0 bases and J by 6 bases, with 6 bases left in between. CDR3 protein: CASSQDGSEQYF. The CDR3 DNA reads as TGCGCCAGCAGCCAAGACGGGAGCGAGCAGTACTTC.

The CDR3 loop is CASSSILAGGTYNEQFF. CDR3 nucleotides: TGTGCCAGCAGTTCCATACTAGCGGGGGGGACATACAATGAGCAGTTCTTC. The chain is built from TRBV27 and TRBJ2-1; 13 bases align to TRBD2. The CDR3 contains 17 residues. Germline assignment: CDR1 MNHEY and CDR2 SMNVEV (reference sequence). J gave up 4 bases and V 4 bases, and 7 bases lay outside the gene matches.

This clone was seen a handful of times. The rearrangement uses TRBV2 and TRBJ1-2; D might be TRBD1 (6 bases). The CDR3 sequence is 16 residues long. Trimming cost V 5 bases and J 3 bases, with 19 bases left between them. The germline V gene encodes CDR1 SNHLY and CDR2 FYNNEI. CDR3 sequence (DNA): TGTGCCAGCAGTCATCTGGCGGGGGGCAAGGACTATGGCTACACCTTC. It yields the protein CASSHLAGGKDYGYTF.

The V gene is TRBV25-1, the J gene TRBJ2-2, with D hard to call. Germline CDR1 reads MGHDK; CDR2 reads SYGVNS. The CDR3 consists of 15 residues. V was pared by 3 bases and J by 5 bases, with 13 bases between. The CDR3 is CASSDSTVTTGELFF. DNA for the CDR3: TGTGCCAGCAGTGATTCCACCGTAACTACCGGGGAGCTGTTTTTT. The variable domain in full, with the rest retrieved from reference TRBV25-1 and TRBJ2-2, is EADIYQTPRYLVIGTGKKITLECSQTMGHDKMYWYQQDPGMELHLIHYSYGVNSTEKGDLSSESTVSRIRTEHFPLTLESARPSHTSQYLCASSDSTVTTGELFFGEGSRLTVL.

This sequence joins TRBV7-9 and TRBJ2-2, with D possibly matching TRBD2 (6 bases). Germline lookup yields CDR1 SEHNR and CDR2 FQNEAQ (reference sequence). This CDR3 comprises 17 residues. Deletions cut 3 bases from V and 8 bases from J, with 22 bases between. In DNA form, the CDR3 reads TGTGCCAGCAGCTTCCCGACAACCGGGAGCTGGTGGGGGGAGCTGTTTTTT. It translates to CASSFPTTGSWWGELFF.

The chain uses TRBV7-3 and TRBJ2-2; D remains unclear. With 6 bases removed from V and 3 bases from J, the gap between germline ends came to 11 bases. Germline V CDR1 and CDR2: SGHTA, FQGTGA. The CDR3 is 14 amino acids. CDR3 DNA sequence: TGTGCCAGCAGTCCCGGTAGCTACACCGGGGAGCTGTTTTTT. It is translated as CASSPGSYTGELFF.

CDR3 coding DNA: TGTGCCAGCAGGAGGACAGGATCTTATCAGCCCCAGCATTTT. It encodes CASRRTGSYQPQHF. The chain employs TRBV2 and TRBJ1-5, with 7 bases aligning to TRBD1. The CDR3 spans 14 residues. Germline assignment: CDR1 SNHLY and CDR2 FYNNEI. The V segment lost 6 bases and the J segment 5 bases; nucleotides outside the gene matches: 7.

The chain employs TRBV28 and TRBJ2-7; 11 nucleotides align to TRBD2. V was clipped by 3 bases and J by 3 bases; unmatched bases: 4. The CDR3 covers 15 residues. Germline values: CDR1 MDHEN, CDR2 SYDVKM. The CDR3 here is CASSFSSGRHYEQYF. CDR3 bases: TGTGCCAGCAGTTTCTCTAGCGGGAGGCACTACGAGCAGTACTTC.

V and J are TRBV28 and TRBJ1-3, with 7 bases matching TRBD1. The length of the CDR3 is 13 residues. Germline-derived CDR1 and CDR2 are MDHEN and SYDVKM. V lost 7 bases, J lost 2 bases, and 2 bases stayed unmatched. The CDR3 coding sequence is TGTGCCAGCATCGACAGGGCTGGAAACACCATATATTTT. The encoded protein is CASIDRAGNTIYF.

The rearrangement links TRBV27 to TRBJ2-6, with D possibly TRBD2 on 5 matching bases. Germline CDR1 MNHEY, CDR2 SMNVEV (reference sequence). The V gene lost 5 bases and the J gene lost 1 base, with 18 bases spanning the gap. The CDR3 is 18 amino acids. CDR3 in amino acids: CASSPWVGLTSGANVLTF. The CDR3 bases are TGTGCCAGCAGTCCATGGGTCGGACTGACATCTGGGGCCAACGTCCTGACTTTC.